This T cell receptor beta chain was identified in a study of T cells after yellow fever vaccination. Study information: Each low-cell-number fraction was prepared by means of SMART-Seq v4 Ultra Low Input. Study-wide results and limits: Contaminants from the bulk population, in the form of abundant clonotypes, could be found in FACS-sorted repertoires. Reappearing after the booster were most of the clones from primary vaccination (about 95% CD4, approximately 85% CD8).

The study made its TCR cDNA through 5'RACE template switching. That step introduced a universal primer site along with UMIs. TCRdb re-called the 5' RACE reads with MiXCR, one entry per CDR3 protein. The data contain 450,000 to 600,000 distinct CDR3 sequences, 13% of them singletons. The CDR3 loop spans 13 amino acids. Germline CDR1 is DFQATT and CDR2 is SNEGSKA (reference sequence). Trimming removed 3 bases from V and 5 bases from J, with 11 bases in between. This clonotype was counted between two and nine times. Antigen unknown. The sequence came from a man in his thirties or forties who received the YFV17D yellow fever vaccine. The V and J genes are TRBV20-1 and TRBJ1-5; D is ambiguous. The starting material was PBMCs, obtained on the day of the yellow fever booster vaccination. CDR3 DNA: TGCAGTGCTAGGGACGATGCAGATCAGCCCCAGCATTTT. It codes for CSARDDADQPQHF.